The T cell receptor beta chain described here comes from a study of T cell repertoires in cytomegalovirus infection. Study summary: CMV epitopes, recently identified HLA-C-restricted and well-studied HLA-B-restricted, were used. Evidence of both CMV infection and a matching HLA type came from public TCR beta signatures.

CDR3 length equals 12 residues. Losses at the gene ends were 3 bases for V and 6 bases for J; bases not matched to a gene: 0. Germline V CDR1 and CDR2: SGDLS, YYNGEE. About this clonotype itself: Its antigen is undetermined.

Whole-study results and caveats: Individuals carrying CMV plus the relevant HLA were identified by cumulative frequency of public TCR beta families.

Using its own MiXCR run on the reads, TCRdb lists one record per CDR3 protein. The data contain 800,000 to 950,000 distinct CDR3 sequences, 30% to 35% of them seen just once; the ten biggest clones take up 9.5% to 15%. This specimen consisted of cultured CD8+ T cells from PBMCs, obtained from culture after CMV antigen stimulation. This TCR came from a human donor in good health (CMV status not recorded). Some clones in this sample may be carry-over from other donors' samples. The chain recombines TRBV9 with TRBJ2-3, with 8 bases lining up with TRBD1. The CDR3 coding sequence is TGTGCCAGCAGCGGACAGGGGGATACGCAGTATTTT. Amino acid sequence: CASSGQGDTQYF.